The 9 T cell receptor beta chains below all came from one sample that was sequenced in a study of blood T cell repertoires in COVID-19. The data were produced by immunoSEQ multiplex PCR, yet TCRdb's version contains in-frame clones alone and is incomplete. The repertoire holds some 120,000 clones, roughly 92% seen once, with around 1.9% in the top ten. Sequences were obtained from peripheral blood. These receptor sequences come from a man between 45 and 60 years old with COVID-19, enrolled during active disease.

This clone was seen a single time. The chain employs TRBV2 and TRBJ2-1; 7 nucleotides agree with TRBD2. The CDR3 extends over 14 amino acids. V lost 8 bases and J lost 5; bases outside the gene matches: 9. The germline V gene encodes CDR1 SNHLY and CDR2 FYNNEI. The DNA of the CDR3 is TGTGCCAGCGGGACTACCCAAACAAACAATGAGCAGTTCTTC. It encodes CASGTTQTNNEQFF.

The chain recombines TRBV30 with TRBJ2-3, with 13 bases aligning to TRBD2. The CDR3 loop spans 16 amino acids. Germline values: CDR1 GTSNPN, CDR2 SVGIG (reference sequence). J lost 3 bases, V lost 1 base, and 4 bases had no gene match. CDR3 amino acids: CAWSGTSGRRTDTQYF. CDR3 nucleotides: TGTGCCTGGAGTGGGACTAGCGGGAGAAGAACAGATACGCAGTATTTT.

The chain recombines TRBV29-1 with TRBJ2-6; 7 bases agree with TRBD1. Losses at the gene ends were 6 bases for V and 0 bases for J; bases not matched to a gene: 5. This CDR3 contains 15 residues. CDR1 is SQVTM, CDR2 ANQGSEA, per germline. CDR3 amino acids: CSVRQGLSGANVLTF. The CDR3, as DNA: TGCAGCGTAAGACAGGGCCTCTCTGGGGCCAACGTCCTGACTTTC.

CDR3 in amino acids: CASSQVMGGSYGYTF. The CDR3 bases are TGCGCCAGCAGCCAAGTGATGGGAGGTAGCTATGGCTACACCTTC. The genes are TRBV4-1 and TRBJ1-2; D gene ambiguous. CDR3 length: 15 amino acids. The V end was cut by 1 base, the J end by 4 bases, with 13 bases between. Per germline, CDR1 MGHRA and CDR2 YSYEKL.

For the CDR3, the DNA is TGTGCCGGAACTTTGGGACTAGCGGACGGGGAGACCCAGTACTTC. Protein: CAGTLGLADGETQYF. The V and J genes are TRBV25-1 and TRBJ2-5; 11 bases fit TRBD2. In germline, CDR1 is MGHDK, CDR2 SYGVNS. The CDR3 is 15 residues long. Trimming took 11 bases from V and 5 from J; bases not matched to a gene: 13.

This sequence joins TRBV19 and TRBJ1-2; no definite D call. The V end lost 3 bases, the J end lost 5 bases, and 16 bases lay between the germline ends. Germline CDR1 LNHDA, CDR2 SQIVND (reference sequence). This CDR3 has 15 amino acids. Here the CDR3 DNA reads TGTGCCAGTAGTATGACACGGGGAATCGAATATGGCTACACCTTC. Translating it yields CASSMTRGIEYGYTF.

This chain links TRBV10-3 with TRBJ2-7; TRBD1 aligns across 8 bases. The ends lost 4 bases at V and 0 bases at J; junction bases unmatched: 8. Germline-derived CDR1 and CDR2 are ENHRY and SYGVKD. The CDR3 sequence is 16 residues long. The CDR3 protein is CAISGARTGPSYEQYF. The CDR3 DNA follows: TGTGCCATCAGTGGGGCCCGGACAGGGCCCTCCTACGAGCAGTACTTC.

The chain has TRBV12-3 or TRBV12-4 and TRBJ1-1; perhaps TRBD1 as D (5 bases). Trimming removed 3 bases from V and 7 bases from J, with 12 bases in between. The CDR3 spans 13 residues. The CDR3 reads CASSFRGGSEAFF. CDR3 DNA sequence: TGTGCCAGCAGTTTTAGGGGAGGGAGTGAAGCTTTCTTT.

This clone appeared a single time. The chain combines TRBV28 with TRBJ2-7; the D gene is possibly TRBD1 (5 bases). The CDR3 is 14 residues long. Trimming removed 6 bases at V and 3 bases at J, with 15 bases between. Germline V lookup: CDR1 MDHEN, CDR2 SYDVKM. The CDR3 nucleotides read TGTGCCAGCAGAGCCGGAGACAGCTTCTACGAGCAGTACTTC. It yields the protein CASRAGDSFYEQYF.